These 25 T cell receptor beta chains were sequenced from one sample in a study of human T cells and chemical hapten exposure. TCRdb re-derived calls from the RACE reads in MiXCR, one entry per CDR3 protein. The sample lists roughly 180,000 distinct CDR3 sequences; around 22% were seen once. Time point denoted: patch test 1, 2 weeks after DPC sensitization. Treatment defined: therapeutic diphenylcyclopropenone sensitization with weekly scalp DPC. The source material was whole blood, sampled in connection with sensitization to the hapten diphenylcyclopropenone (DPC). The receptors originated from a woman in her forties or fifties with alopecia areata. Some clones in this sample may be carry-over from other donors' samples.

V is TRBV4-1 and J is TRBJ1-2, with 8 bases lining up with TRBD1. The CDR3 has 15 amino acids. Germline V gene data show CDR1 as MGHRA and CDR2 as YSYEKL. The V gene end was trimmed by 4 bases and the J gene end by 4 bases; junction bases not matched to a gene: 8. Here the CDR3 reads CASSPIITGGYGYTF. DNA for the CDR3: TGCGCCAGCAGCCCAATCATAACAGGGGGCTATGGCTACACCTTC.

V gene TRBV2 combines with J gene TRBJ1-1, with D unresolved. The CDR3 runs 14 residues. From germline, CDR1 is SNHLY and CDR2 FYNNEI. Trimming left V 2 bases short and J 1 base short, with 8 bases between. This chain's CDR3 is CASSELRRNTEAFF. The CDR3 bases are TGTGCCAGCAGTGAACTCAGGCGGAACACTGAAGCTTTCTTT.

This clonotype was seen a handful of times. The rearrangement links TRBV13 to TRBJ1-6, with unresolved D. With 6 bases removed from V and 0 bases from J, the gap between germline ends came to 9 bases. CDR1 and CDR2 from the germline V gene are PRHDT and FYEKMQ (reference sequence). The CDR3 is made up of 15 amino acids. Here the CDR3 DNA reads TGTGCCAGCAGAAAAGGCGTCTCCTATAATTCACCCCTCCACTTT. Protein product: CASRKGVSYNSPLHF. The full variable domain, its missing parts supplied by reference TRBV13 and TRBJ1-6, is AAGVIQSPRHLIKEKRETATLKCYPIPRHDTVYWYQQGPGQDPQFLISFYEKMQSDKGSIPDRFSAQQFSDYHSELNMSSLELGDSALYFCASRKGVSYNSPLHFGNGTRLTVT.

This clonotype was counted many times. The DNA for the CDR3 is TGCGCCAGCAGTGAGTCCTCGGGGGCGGCTGGAAACACCATATATTTT. Translation gives CASSESSGAAGNTIYF. The chain couples TRBV10-1 to TRBJ1-3, with a possible D match to TRBD1 (6 bases). The CDR3 loop spans 16 amino acids. CDR1 is WNHNN, CDR2 SYGVQD, per germline (reference sequence). V was cut by 0 bases and J by 2 bases, with 11 bases left in between.

This clonotype was seen repeatedly, ten times or more. This chain joins TRBV6-2 or TRBV6-3 and TRBJ2-4, with D unclear. V was shortened by 0 bases and J by 6 bases, with 9 bases between the two germline ends. The CDR3 spans 14 residues. Looked up from germline, CDR1 is MNHEY and CDR2 is SVGEGT. The CDR3 protein is CASSYSILGNIQYF. The CDR3 region has the DNA TGTGCCAGCAGTTACTCGATCCTGGGAAACATTCAGTACTTC.

This chain connects TRBV5-1 to TRBJ2-7, with D perhaps TRBD1 (6 bases). The V gene lost 2 bases and the J gene lost 6 bases, with 15 bases spanning the gap. CDR3 size: 14 residues. Germline CDR1 and CDR2: SGHRS and YFSETQ. The CDR3 is CASSFRLQGGEQYF. CDR3 coding DNA: TGCGCCAGCAGCTTCCGCCTACAGGGTGGCGAGCAGTACTTC.

This chain uses TRBV29-1 with TRBJ1-2, with no clear D. In germline, CDR1 is SQVTM, CDR2 ANQGSEA. The germline V and J ends were trimmed by 3 bases and 3 bases, with 14 bases remaining between them. This CDR3 contains 14 residues. The CDR3 spells CSVELSGEDYGYTF. For the CDR3, the DNA is TGCAGCGTTGAGCTTTCAGGCGAAGACTATGGCTACACCTTC. The variable domain in full, completed from reference TRBV29-1 and TRBJ1-2, reads SAVISQKPSRDICQRGTSLTIQCQVDSQVTMMFWYRQQPGQSLTLIATANQGSEATYESGFVIDKFPISRPNLTFSTLTVSNMSPEDSSIYLCSVELSGEDYGYTFGSGTRLTVV.

This clonotype was counted a few times. The chain joins TRBV5-1 to TRBJ2-3; 7 positions match TRBD2. The V segment lost 7 bases and the J segment 0 bases; nucleotides outside the gene matches: 5. CDR1 is SGHRS and CDR2 is YFSETQ in the germline V gene. This CDR3 is 14 amino acids long. CDR3 in amino acids: CASSERGSTDTQYF. The CDR3 DNA sequence: TGCGCCAGCTCAGAGCGGGGTAGCACAGATACGCAGTATTTT.

V and J are TRBV6-2 or TRBV6-3 and TRBJ2-1; 14 bases match TRBD2. V was pared by 6 bases and J by 6 bases, with 1 base of the junction left unmatched. The CDR3 consists of 14 residues. Germline-derived CDR1 and CDR2 are MNHEY and SVGEGT. CDR3 sequence (DNA): TGTGCCAGCAGGACTAGCGGGAGGGCCAATGAGCAGTTCTTC. Its protein product is CASRTSGRANEQFF.

This clonotype was picked up a small number of times. The chain links TRBV28 to TRBJ1-2; no clear D gene. The germline CDR1 and CDR2 sequences are MDHEN and SYDVKM. The CDR3 totals 11 residues. V dropped 3 bases and J dropped 4 bases, with 3 bases sitting between them. CDR3 in amino acids: CASSFPYGYTF. In nucleotides, the CDR3 is TGTGCCAGCAGTTTCCCCTATGGCTACACCTTC.

V is TRBV29-1 and J is TRBJ1-1, with D possibly matching TRBD1 (6 bases). V was trimmed by 4 bases and J by 0 bases, leaving 12 bases between them. Germline assignment: CDR1 SQVTM and CDR2 ANQGSEA. The length of the CDR3 is 14 residues. The CDR3 region is CSVAPGAMNTEAFF. The CDR3 DNA reads as TGCAGCGTTGCCCCGGGGGCTATGAACACTGAAGCTTTCTTT. Drawing the rest from reference TRBV29-1 and TRBJ1-1, the complete variable domain is SAVISQKPSRDICQRGTSLTIQCQVDSQVTMMFWYRQQPGQSLTLIATANQGSEATYESGFVIDKFPISRPNLTFSTLTVSNMSPEDSSIYLCSVAPGAMNTEAFFGQGTRLTVV.

There are a few counts of this clonotype. This chain joins TRBV7-9 and TRBJ2-7, with 7 bases fitting TRBD2. This CDR3 is 16 amino acids long. Germline V lookup: CDR1 SEHNR, CDR2 FQNEAQ (reference sequence). The trim removed 5 bases at V and 5 bases at J, leaving 15 bases unmatched. CDR3 bases: TGTGCCAGCAGCCCAAGAAGCGGGATCGGCTTGCACGAGCAGTACTTC. Residues: CASSPRSGIGLHEQYF.

This clonotype was detected ten times or more. CDR3 nucleotides: TGTGCCAGCAGTGACTCCCTTTTCGGGACTTCTTCCTACGAGCAGTACTTC. It codes for CASSDSLFGTSSYEQYF. This chain uses TRBV6-1 with TRBJ2-7; possibly TRBD2 for D (6 bases). V was pared by 3 bases and J by 1 base, with 19 bases between. The CDR3 is 17 amino acids. The V gene's germline CDR1 is MNHNS and CDR2 SASEGT.

In nucleotides, the CDR3 is TGCGCCAGCAGCCAGACAGCTGATCAGCCCCAGCATTTT. Amino acid sequence: CASSQTADQPQHF. V usage is TRBV5-1 and J usage is TRBJ1-5; the D gene is possibly TRBD1 (5 bases). The V gene lost 4 bases and the J gene lost 5 bases, with 10 bases spanning the gap. Germline V CDR1 and CDR2: SGHRS, YFSETQ. The CDR3 contains 13 residues.

The V and J genes are TRBV20-1 and TRBJ1-4, with unresolved D. The V gene lost 0 bases and the J gene lost 5 bases, with 22 bases spanning the gap. The CDR3 is made up of 18 amino acids. CDR1 and CDR2 (germline): DFQATT, SNEGSKA (reference sequence). CDR3 residues: CSARDETGPPGENEKLFF. The CDR3 region has the DNA TGCAGTGCTAGAGACGAGACTGGACCTCCCGGTGAGAATGAAAAACTGTTTTTT.

The J gene is TRBJ2-3, the V gene TRBV10-3; D perhaps matches TRBD2 (6 bases). CDR1 and CDR2 (germline): ENHRY, SYGVKD. The length of the CDR3 is 12 residues. V dropped 3 bases and J dropped 10 bases, with 11 bases sitting between them. The CDR3 here is CAISDWGEAQYF. The DNA for the CDR3 is TGTGCCATCAGTGACTGGGGGGAGGCGCAGTATTTT.

This clonotype was counted a few times. V and J are TRBV6-5 and TRBJ2-7; D is undetermined. Looked up from germline, CDR1 is MNHEY and CDR2 is SVGAGI. CDR3 length equals 16 residues. Trimming removed 6 bases from V and 3 bases from J, with 21 bases in between. CDR3 loop: CASSTHSSAGSYEQYF. CDR3 in DNA: TGTGCCAGCAGCACCCATTCATCGGCAGGTAGCTACGAGCAGTACTTC.

This clonotype was seen a handful of times. V and J are TRBV6-5 and TRBJ1-2, with 7 bases aligning to TRBD1. The germline CDR1 and CDR2 sequences are MNHEY and SVGAGI. J gave up 3 bases and V 5 bases, and 12 bases lay outside the gene matches. The CDR3 spans 16 residues. The CDR3 DNA sequence: TGTGCCAGCAGTCGCTCCGGGACAGCCACCTACTATGGCTACACCTTC. Translated, it gives CASSRSGTATYYGYTF.

CDR3 in DNA: TGCAGTGCTAGTGGCGGGTTACCCTACAATGAGCAGTTCTTC. This codes for CSASGGLPYNEQFF. The chain employs TRBV20-1 and TRBJ2-1; D might be TRBD2 (5 bases). The V and J ends lost 3 bases and 2 bases respectively, with 11 bases between them. The CDR3 runs 14 residues. Germline CDR1 and CDR2: DFQATT and SNEGSKA (reference sequence).

This clonotype has only one observation. The chain carries TRBV6-4 and TRBJ2-2, with D perhaps being TRBD1 or TRBD2 (5 bases each). The germline gives CDR1 MRHNA, CDR2 SNTAGT. The length of the CDR3 is 13 residues. The V gene lost 7 bases and the J gene lost 7 bases, with 13 bases spanning the gap. CDR3 bases: TGTGCCAGCAAACCGGGGCCGGTCGGGGAGCTGTTTTTT. It is translated as CASKPGPVGELFF.

The chain uses TRBV16 and TRBJ1-6; TRBD1 might be the D (5 bases). This CDR3 has 15 amino acids. CDR1 is KGHSY, CDR2 FQNENV, per germline. Trimming cost V 0 bases and J 5 bases, with 8 bases left between them. CDR3 sequence reads: CASSQSAGNNSPLHF. The CDR3 DNA is TGTGCCAGCAGCCAATCAGCAGGGAATAATTCACCCCTCCACTTT.

This clonotype was seen more than once but under ten times. The genes are TRBV5-4 and TRBJ1-1; D not certain. Germline CDR1 SGHNT, CDR2 YYREEE (reference sequence). The CDR3 loop spans 16 amino acids. Trimming pared 0 bases from V and 0 bases from J, leaving 12 bases between. The CDR3 nucleotides read TGTGCCAGCAGCTTGGAGAGCTTGAACATGAACACTGAAGCTTTCTTT. Its translation: CASSLESLNMNTEAFF. Together with reference TRBV5-4 and TRBJ1-1, the CDR3 gives the full variable domain: ETGVTQSPTHLIKTRGQQVTLRCSSQSGHNTVSWYQQALGQGPQFIFQYYREEENGRGNFPPRFSGLQFPNYSSELNVNALELDDSALYLCASSLESLNMNTEAFFGQGTRLTVV.

The chain is built from TRBV5-1 and TRBJ2-2; 8 nucleotides agree with TRBD2. With 6 bases clipped from V and 2 bases from J, the junction kept 9 bases outside the gene matches. Germline lookup yields CDR1 SGHRS and CDR2 YFSETQ. The CDR3 is made up of 16 amino acids. In nucleotides, the CDR3 is TGCGCCAGCATCCCCGGGGGGGGATCTAACACCGGGGAGCTGTTTTTT. Translated: CASIPGGGSNTGELFF.

This sequence joins TRBV6-1 and TRBJ2-7; tentatively, D is TRBD1 or TRBD2 (7 bases each). This CDR3 contains 15 residues. Trimming removed 8 bases at V and 2 bases at J, with 19 bases between. From germline, CDR1 is MNHNS and CDR2 SASEGT. The CDR3 here is CASGKTGEGTYEQYF. DNA for the CDR3: TGTGCCAGCGGAAAAACAGGGGAGGGAACCTACGAGCAGTACTTC.

The chain employs TRBV29-1 and TRBJ2-6; D possibly corresponds to TRBD2 (5 bases). V dropped 3 bases and J dropped 2 bases, with 5 bases sitting between them. The CDR3 runs to 13 residues. CDR1 is SQVTM and CDR2 is ANQGSEA in the germline V gene. CDR3 coding DNA: TGCAGCGTTGAGACTACTGGGGCCAACGTCCTGACTTTC. It specifies CSVETTGANVLTF. Drawing the rest from reference TRBV29-1 and TRBJ2-6, the complete variable domain is SAVISQKPSRDICQRGTSLTIQCQVDSQVTMMFWYRQQPGQSLTLIATANQGSEATYESGFVIDKFPISRPNLTFSTLTVSNMSPEDSSIYLCSVETTGANVLTFGAGSRLTVL.